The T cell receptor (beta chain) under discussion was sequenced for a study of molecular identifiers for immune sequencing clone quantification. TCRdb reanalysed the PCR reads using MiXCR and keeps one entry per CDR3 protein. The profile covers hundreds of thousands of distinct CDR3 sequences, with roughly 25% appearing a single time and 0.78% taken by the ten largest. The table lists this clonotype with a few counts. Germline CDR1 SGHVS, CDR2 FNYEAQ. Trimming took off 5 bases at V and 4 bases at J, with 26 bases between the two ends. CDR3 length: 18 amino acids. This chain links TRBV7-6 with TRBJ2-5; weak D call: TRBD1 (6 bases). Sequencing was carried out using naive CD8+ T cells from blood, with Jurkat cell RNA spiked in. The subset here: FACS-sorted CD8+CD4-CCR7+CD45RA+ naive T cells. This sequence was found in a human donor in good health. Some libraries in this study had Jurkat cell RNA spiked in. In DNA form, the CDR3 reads TGTGCCAGCAGCCCCCCGCTTTCGGGACAACACCGACTAGAGACCCAGTACTTC. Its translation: CASSPPLSGQHRLETQYF.